This T cell receptor (beta chain) was recovered during a study of T cell responses to AZD1222 COVID-19 vaccine. The germline V and J ends were trimmed by 7 bases and 4 bases, with 13 bases remaining between them. Germline loops: CDR1 MDHEN, CDR2 SYDVKM. This CDR3 has 13 amino acids. As for this clone: Its matching antigen is unknown.

Study-wide points: White British donors predominated, females outnumbered males, and clonal diversity was possibly underestimated.

TCRdb keeps only in-frame clones here, not all; method: immunoSEQ multiplex PCR. The sample yields roughly 140,000 clones, 88% seen once. The sequencing used peripheral blood, collected on day 0 of AZD1222 vaccination. The V call is TRBV28, the J call TRBJ1-2; D gene unclear. The clonotype comes from an adult in good health. The CDR3 DNA sequence: TGTGCCAGCACTATGACATTCTCCTATGGCTACACCTTC. Amino acid sequence: CASTMTFSYGYTF.